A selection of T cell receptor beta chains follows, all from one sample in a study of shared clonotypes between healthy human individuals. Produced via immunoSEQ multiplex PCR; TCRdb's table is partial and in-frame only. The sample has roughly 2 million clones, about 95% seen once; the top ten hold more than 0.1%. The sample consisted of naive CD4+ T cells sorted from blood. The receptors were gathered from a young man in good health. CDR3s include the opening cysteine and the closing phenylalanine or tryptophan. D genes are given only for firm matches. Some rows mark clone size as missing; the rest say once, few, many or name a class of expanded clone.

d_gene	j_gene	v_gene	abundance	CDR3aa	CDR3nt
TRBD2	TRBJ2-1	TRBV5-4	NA	CASSLGGAGGPVHNEQFF	TGTGCCAGCAGCTTGGGGGGAGCGGGAGGGCCCGTCCACAATGAGCAGTTCTTC
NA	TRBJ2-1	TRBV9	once	CASSEGPPNEQFF	TGTGCCAGCAGCGAGGGACCCCCTAATGAGCAGTTCTTC
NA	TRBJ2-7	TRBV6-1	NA	CASSEREGLEQYF	TGTGCCAGCAGTGAAAGAGAGGGGTTAGAGCAGTACTTC
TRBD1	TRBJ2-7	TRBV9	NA	CASSAGQGPYEQYF	TGTGCCAGCAGCGCCGGACAGGGACCCTACGAGCAGTACTTC
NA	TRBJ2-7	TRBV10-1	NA	CASSESGRPYEQYF	TGCGCCAGCAGTGAGTCTGGGAGACCCTACGAGCAGTACTTC
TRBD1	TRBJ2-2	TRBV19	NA	CASQRTGGTGELFF	TGTGCCAGCCAAAGGACAGGGGGCACCGGGGAGCTGTTTTTT
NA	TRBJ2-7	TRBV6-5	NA	CASSYNDGYEQYF	TGTGCCAGCAGTTACAACGACGGCTACGAGCAGTACTTC
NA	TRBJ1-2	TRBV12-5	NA	CASGAGTGNYGYTF	TGTGCTAGTGGAGCCGGGACTGGGAACTATGGCTACACCTTC
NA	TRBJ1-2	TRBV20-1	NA	CSASIGSGYTF	TGCAGTGCTAGTATAGGGTCCGGCTACACCTTC
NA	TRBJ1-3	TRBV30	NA	CAWNHKTGSGGNTIYF	TGTGCCTGGAACCATAAGACGGGGAGTGGGGGAAACACCATATATTTT
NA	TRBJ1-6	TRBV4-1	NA	CASSQASVYNSPLHF	TGCGCCAGCAGCCAAGCGTCGGTCTATAATTCACCCCTCCACTTT
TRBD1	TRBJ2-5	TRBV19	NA	CASARRTGNLQETQYF	TGTGCCAGTGCCAGAAGGACAGGGAATTTGCAAGAGACCCAGTACTTC
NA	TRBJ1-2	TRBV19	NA	CASSEGGSPGYTF	TGTGCCAGTAGCGAGGGGGGCTCACCCGGCTACACCTTC
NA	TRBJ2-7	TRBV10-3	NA	CAISDYGSSYEQYF	TGTGCCATCAGTGATTACGGCAGCTCCTACGAGCAGTACTTC
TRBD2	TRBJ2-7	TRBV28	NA	CASSTTSGGVYEQYF	TGTGCCAGCAGTACTACTAGCGGGGGAGTCTACGAGCAGTACTTC
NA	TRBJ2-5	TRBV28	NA	CASSLKFPETQYF	TGTGCCAGCAGTTTAAAGTTTCCAGAGACCCAGTACTTC
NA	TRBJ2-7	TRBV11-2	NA	CASSRDSYEQYF	TGTGCCAGCAGCCGGGACTCCTACGAGCAGTACTTC
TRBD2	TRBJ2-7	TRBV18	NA	CASSPAGGPREQYF	TGTGCCAGCTCACCAGCGGGAGGGCCCCGGGAGCAGTACTTC
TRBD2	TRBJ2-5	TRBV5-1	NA	CASSLAQTSSETQYF	TGCGCCAGCAGCTTGGCCCAGACTAGCTCCGAGACCCAGTACTTC
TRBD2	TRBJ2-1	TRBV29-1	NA	CSVESGWTSREQFF	TGCAGCGTTGAATCGGGCTGGACTAGTAGGGAGCAGTTCTTC
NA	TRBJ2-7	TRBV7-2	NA	CASSLGGEEQYF	TGTGCCAGCAGCTTAGGGGGGGAGGAGCAGTACTTC
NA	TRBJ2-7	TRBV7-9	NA	CASSLAGGTSYEQYF	TGTGCCAGCAGCTTAGCTGGAGGGACCTCCTACGAGCAGTACTTC
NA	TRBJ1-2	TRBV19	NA	CASEGSPYYGYTF	TGTGCCTCTGAGGGGTCCCCCTACTATGGCTACACCTTC
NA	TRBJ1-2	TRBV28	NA	CASSLHSNYGYTF	TGTGCCAGCAGTTTACACTCTAACTATGGCTACACCTTC
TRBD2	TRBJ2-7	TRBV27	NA	CASSLIGTTYEQYF	TGTGCCAGCAGTTTAATCGGGACTACCTACGAGCAGTACTTC
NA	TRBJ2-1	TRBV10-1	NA	CASSERVQRTGNAEQFF	TGCGCCAGCAGTGAGAGGGTACAACGTACAGGTAACGCTGAGCAGTTCTTC